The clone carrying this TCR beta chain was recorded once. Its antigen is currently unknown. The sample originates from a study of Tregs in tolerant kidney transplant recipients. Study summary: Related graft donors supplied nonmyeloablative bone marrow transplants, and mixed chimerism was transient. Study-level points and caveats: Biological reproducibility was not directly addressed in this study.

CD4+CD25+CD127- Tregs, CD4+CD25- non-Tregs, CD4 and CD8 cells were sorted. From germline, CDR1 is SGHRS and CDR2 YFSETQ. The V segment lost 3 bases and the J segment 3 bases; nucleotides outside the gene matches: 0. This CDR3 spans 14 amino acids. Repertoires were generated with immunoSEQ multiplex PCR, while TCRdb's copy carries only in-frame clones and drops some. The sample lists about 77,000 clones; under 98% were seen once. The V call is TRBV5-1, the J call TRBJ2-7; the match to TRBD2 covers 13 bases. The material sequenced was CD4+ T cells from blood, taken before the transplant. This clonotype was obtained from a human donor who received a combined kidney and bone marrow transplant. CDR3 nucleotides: TGCGCCAGCAGCTGGACTAGCGGGAGCTACGAGCAGTACTTC. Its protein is CASSWTSGSYEQYF.